The 32 T cell receptor beta chains below were found in one sample sequenced in a study of T cells in Graves' hyperthyroidism and ophthalmopathy. What was amplified from RNA transcripts were TCR beta CDR3 regions. The HTBI primer set drove a first-round RT-PCR of the TCR CDR3. Each CDR3 protein is one row after TCRdb ran MiXCR on the multiplex PCR reads. The data hold about 580,000 distinct CDR3 sequences, with approximately 14% observed a single time. Sequencing used blood. Receptors were obtained from a woman under 40 with Graves' hyperthyroidism that later progressed to Graves' ophthalmopathy.

Concerning this clonotype itself: A clone one base away is much larger, so this may be a read error. In nucleotides, the CDR3 is TGTGCCAGCAGCCCTCCCTTCCTAGCGGGATCCTACAATGAGCAGTTCTTC. It yields the protein CASSPPFLAGSYNEQFF. This chain uses TRBV6-1 with TRBJ2-1; 9 bases are a match to TRBD2. Germline V lookup: CDR1 MNHNS, CDR2 SASEGT. Germline trimming cut 6 bases from V and 1 base from J; bases unmatched to any gene: 10. The CDR3 runs 17 residues.

The chain is built from TRBV24-1 and TRBJ2-6; no clear D gene. The CDR3 covers 19 residues. Germline loops: CDR1 KGHDR, CDR2 SFDVKD. V dropped 1 base and J dropped 0 bases, with 15 bases sitting between them. CDR3: CATSDFWADETSGANVLTF. DNA of the CDR3: TGTGCCACCAGTGATTTTTGGGCGGATGAAACCTCTGGGGCCAACGTCCTGACTTTC.

This clonotype was picked up many times. This chain uses TRBV15 with TRBJ2-1, with D possibly being TRBD1 or TRBD2 (5 bases each). V was pared by 1 base and J by 9 bases, with 10 bases between. Looked up from germline, CDR1 is LNHNV and CDR2 is YYDKDF (reference sequence). The CDR3 is 13 residues long. CDR3 amino acids: CATSRVKGSEQFF. The DNA for the CDR3 is TGTGCCACCAGCAGAGTAAAGGGGAGTGAGCAGTTCTTC.

A few counts support this clonotype. The chain recombines TRBV27 with TRBJ2-7; 7 bases agree with TRBD2. This CDR3 is 15 amino acids long. Trimming at V came to 2 bases and at J to 7 bases, leaving 11 bases not matched to a gene. Germline CDR1 and CDR2: MNHEY and SMNVEV (reference sequence). The CDR3 region has the DNA TGTGCCAGCAGTTTAAGTGTAGGCATCGGGGGGGAGCAGTACTTC. Translation: CASSLSVGIGGEQYF.

This clonotype has a count of ten or more. The gene calls are TRBV12-3 or TRBV12-4 and TRBJ1-6; no firm D call. CDR3 length: 15 residues. Trimming left V 3 bases short and J 9 bases short, with 15 bases between. CDR3 DNA sequence: TGTGCCAGCAGTTTGGAACCTAATCCCGGTTCACCCCTCCACTTT. This gives the protein CASSLEPNPGSPLHF.

This clonotype has just a few counts. The chain links TRBV30 to TRBJ2-1, with TRBD2 matching over 9 bases. The CDR3 runs 14 residues. Per germline, CDR1 GTSNPN and CDR2 SVGIG (reference sequence). V lost 4 bases to trimming and J lost 15 bases; unmatched junction nucleotides: 16. CDR3 loop: CAWTPGWASGMAFF. The CDR3 coding sequence is TGTGCCTGGACCCCCGGTTGGGCTAGCGGGATGGCGTTCTTC.

This clonotype was counted ten times or more. J is TRBJ2-1 and V is TRBV15; D not certain. The CDR3 is 11 amino acids. Germline V gene lookup returns CDR1 LNHNV and CDR2 YYDKDF (reference sequence). V was pared by 0 bases and J by 7 bases, with 1 base between. For the CDR3, the DNA is TGTGCCACCAGCAGAGATAATGAGCAGTTCTTC. The encoded protein is CATSRDNEQFF.

This chain joins TRBV14 and TRBJ1-5; the D is unclear. The CDR3 sequence is 15 residues long. Between the trimmed V and J ends, which lost 5 bases and 6 bases, there was a span of 17 bases. Per germline, CDR1 SGHDN and CDR2 FVKESK. CDR3 sequence (DNA): TGTGCCAGCAGCTTTCGACAAAAACCGGTTCAGCCCCAGCATTTT. Its translation is CASSFRQKPVQPQHF.

Points on this clonotype: A much larger clone differs from this one at a single base, so this may be a read error. The gene calls are TRBV7-2 and TRBJ2-7, with 7 bases aligning to TRBD2. CDR1 is SGHTA, CDR2 FQGNSA, per germline. The CDR3 has 15 residues. CDR3 in DNA: TGTGCCAGCAGCTTAGTGGCACTAGCGAGCTACGAGCTGTACTTC. Residues: CASSLVALASYELYF.

This clonotype was recorded at least ten times. V and J are TRBV12-5 and TRBJ2-5; TRBD2 is a possible D gene (5 bases). V lost 5 bases to trimming and J lost 7 bases, with 23 bases between them. Looked up from germline, CDR1 is LGHNT and CDR2 is FRNRAP. This CDR3 region has 16 residues. The CDR3 protein is CASGSTADGLSGTQYF. CDR3 in DNA: TGTGCTAGTGGTAGCACCGCCGACGGACTCTCGGGGACCCAGTACTTC.

This clonotype occurred many times. The rearrangement links TRBV18 to TRBJ1-6; D is perhaps TRBD1 (5 bases). Trimming shortened V by 4 bases and J by 8 bases, and 15 bases separated the two germline ends. CDR1 and CDR2 from the germline V gene are KGHSH and LQKENI. The CDR3 spans 15 residues. The CDR3 DNA is TGTGCCAGCTCACGTCAGGGAACGGTTGATTCACCCCTCCACTTT. Protein: CASSRQGTVDSPLHF. The whole variable domain, remainder taken from reference TRBV18 and TRBJ1-6, is NAGVMQNPRHLVRRRGQEARLRCSPMKGHSHVYWYRQLPEEGLKFMVYLQKENIIDESGMPKERFSAEFPKEGPSILRIQQVVRGDSAAYFCASSRQGTVDSPLHFGNGTRLTVT.

The V call is TRBV30, the J call TRBJ1-1, with a tentative D call TRBD1 (6 bases). V lost 4 bases and J 10 bases, leaving 16 bases between the germline ends. This CDR3 has 12 amino acids. From germline, CDR1 is GTSNPN and CDR2 SVGIG (reference sequence). CDR3 coding DNA: TGTGCCTGGAAATACATTACAGGGCCAGCTTTCTTT. Encoded protein: CAWKYITGPAFF. Filled out from reference TRBV30 and TRBJ1-1, the complete variable domain reads SQTIHQWPATLVQPVGSPLSLECTVEGTSNPNLYWYRQAAGRGLQLLFYSVGIGQISSEVPQNLSASRPQDRQFILSSKKLLLSDSGFYLCAWKYITGPAFFGQGTRLTVV.

The V gene is TRBV29-1, the J gene TRBJ2-7; D possibly matches TRBD1 or TRBD2 (5 bases each). The CDR3 totals 13 residues. CDR1 is SQVTM, CDR2 ANQGSEA, per germline. With 5 bases removed from V and 2 bases from J, the gap between germline ends came to 13 bases. CDR3 region: CSVSRDGAYEQYF. CDR3 nucleotides: TGCAGCGTTTCCCGGGACGGGGCCTACGAGCAGTACTTC.

The rearrangement joins TRBV20-1 to TRBJ2-7; no definite D call. Germline lookup yields CDR1 DFQATT and CDR2 SNEGSKA (reference sequence). The CDR3 has 11 amino acids. V was clipped by 3 bases and J by 3 bases, with 6 bases between them. The CDR3 coding sequence is TGCAGTGCTAGTTTGGACTACGAGCAGTACTTC. Its translation: CSASLDYEQYF.

This clonotype was counted only a few times. For the CDR3, the DNA is TGCAGTGCGAGCCAGGGACTAGCGGAGACCCAGTACTTC. Encoded protein: CSASQGLAETQYF. The chain has TRBV20-1 and TRBJ2-5, with 10 nucleotides matching TRBD2. The germline gives CDR1 DFQATT, CDR2 SNEGSKA (reference sequence). The V gene end was trimmed by 6 bases and the J gene end by 5 bases; junction bases not matched to a gene: 6. This CDR3 region has 13 residues.

This clonotype has a count of ten or more. The chain combines TRBV27 with TRBJ1-5, with D unclear. V lost 3 bases, J lost 5 bases, and 8 bases lay in between. The CDR3 contains 13 residues. The V gene's germline CDR1 is MNHEY and CDR2 SMNVEV (reference sequence). CDR3 coding DNA: TGTGCCAGCAGTTTTGGCCCAGATCAGCCCCAGCATTTT. This gives the protein CASSFGPDQPQHF.

The chain recombines TRBV6-2 or TRBV6-3 with TRBJ2-7; perhaps TRBD2 as D (6 bases). Trimming removed 2 bases at V and 3 bases at J, with 11 bases between. Germline V gives CDR1 MNHEY, CDR2 SVGEGT. This CDR3 is built from 14 residues. CDR3 bases: TGTGCCAGCAGTTACCGAGTCGGGGGCTACGAGCAGTACTTC. Protein: CASSYRVGGYEQYF.

This clonotype was seen many times. The chain carries TRBV27 and TRBJ1-6; TRBD1 matches 9 bases. CDR3 length: 15 residues. Germline assignment: CDR1 MNHEY and CDR2 SMNVEV (reference sequence). V was clipped by 6 bases and J by 8 bases; unmatched bases: 8. The CDR3 loop reads CASRGPGTGYSPLHF. CDR3 nucleotides: TGTGCCAGCAGGGGCCCCGGGACAGGGTATTCACCCCTCCACTTT.

This clonotype was recorded many times. In nucleotides, the CDR3 is TGCGCCAGCAGTTCGGTGATGGCCGGGGAGCTGTTTTTT. This encodes CASSSVMAGELFF. V usage is TRBV5-1 and J usage is TRBJ2-2; D unresolved. The ends were cut back, 5 bases at V and 6 bases at J, with 11 bases in the middle. This CDR3 region has 13 residues. Germline loops: CDR1 SGHRS, CDR2 YFSETQ.

This clonotype showed up many times. The genes are TRBV18 and TRBJ2-3; TRBD2 is a possible D gene (5 bases). Between the trimmed V and J ends, which lost 0 bases and 4 bases, there was a span of 14 bases. The CDR3 is 16 residues long. Germline CDR1 KGHSH, CDR2 LQKENI. CDR3 coding DNA: TGTGCCAGCTCACCACCTTTTGGGAGTGGGCCAGATACGCAGTATTTT. Translation: CASSPPFGSGPDTQYF.

The V gene is TRBV14, the J gene TRBJ1-1; D uncertain. This CDR3 is 15 amino acids long. Germline CDR1 and CDR2: SGHDN and FVKESK. Trimming stripped 4 bases from V and 5 bases from J, with 17 bases between. The CDR3 loop reads CASSRDGRWGTEAFF. The CDR3 DNA is TGTGCCAGCAGCCGGGATGGGAGATGGGGAACTGAAGCTTTCTTT.

The V call is TRBV18, the J call TRBJ1-2; 7 positions agree with TRBD1. The V segment lost 8 bases and the J segment 3 bases; nucleotides outside the gene matches: 9. This CDR3 contains 14 residues. Germline V gives CDR1 KGHSH, CDR2 LQKENI. This chain's CDR3 is CASREGANDYGYTF. DNA for the CDR3: TGTGCCAGCCGCGAGGGGGCGAACGACTATGGCTACACCTTC. Variable domain in full (rest from reference TRBV18 and TRBJ1-2): NAGVMQNPRHLVRRRGQEARLRCSPMKGHSHVYWYRQLPEEGLKFMVYLQKENIIDESGMPKERFSAEFPKEGPSILRIQQVVRGDSAAYFCASREGANDYGYTFGSGTRLTVV.

This clonotype was found many times. CDR3 nucleotide sequence: TGTGCCAGCAGCTCCCTAGCGGGAGTGTCAGATACGCAGTATTTT. This codes for CASSSLAGVSDTQYF. The chain uses TRBV7-9 and TRBJ2-3, with 10 bases that match TRBD2. There are 15 residues in the CDR3. Germline loops: CDR1 SEHNR, CDR2 FQNEAQ (reference sequence). V gave up 4 bases and J gave up 4 bases; unmatched junction bases: 5.

This clonotype was seen a few times. The V call is TRBV7-9, the J call TRBJ1-1, with a tentative D call TRBD1 (5 bases). The CDR3 is 15 amino acids. Germline lookup yields CDR1 SEHNR and CDR2 FQNEAQ (reference sequence). Between the trimmed V and J ends, which lost 1 base and 4 bases, there was a span of 13 bases. The CDR3 loop is CASSLVSGVPTEAFF. The CDR3 DNA is TGTGCCAGCAGCTTAGTGTCGGGGGTGCCCACTGAAGCTTTCTTT.

This clonotype was counted ten times or more. This chain uses TRBV6-2 or TRBV6-3 with TRBJ2-7; D is perhaps TRBD1 or TRBD2 (5 bases each). V lost 6 bases and J lost 0, with 15 bases in between. The CDR3 runs 15 residues. Germline assignment: CDR1 MNHEY and CDR2 SVGEGT. Here the CDR3 DNA reads TGTGCCAGCAGAACCGGGACCTCAAACTCCTACGAGCAGTACTTC. This gives the protein CASRTGTSNSYEQYF.

The chain uses TRBV3-1 and TRBJ1-1; 8 bases match TRBD1. Per the germline V gene, CDR1 is LGHDT and CDR2 is YNNKEL (reference sequence). With V trimmed by 4 bases and J by 7 bases, 5 bases remained unmatched. This CDR3 is 13 amino acids long. The CDR3 is CASSRQGWDEAFF. CDR3 coding DNA: TGTGCCAGCAGCCGACAGGGGTGGGATGAAGCTTTCTTT. The complete variable domain, with remaining parts taken from reference TRBV3-1 and TRBJ1-1, reads DTAVSQTPKYLVTQMGNDKSIKCEQNLGHDTMYWYKQDSKKFLKIMFSYNNKELIINETVPNRFSPKSPDKAHLNLHINSLELGDSAVYFCASSRQGWDEAFFGQGTRLTVV.

This clonotype occurred a few times. The V call is TRBV3-1, the J call TRBJ1-3; 8 bases fit TRBD1. Losses at the gene ends were 5 bases for V and 4 bases for J; bases not matched to a gene: 7. The CDR3 consists of 15 residues. Per the germline V gene, CDR1 is LGHDT and CDR2 is YNNKEL (reference sequence). The DNA for the CDR3 is TGTGCCAGCAGCGAAACCGGGACAGGAGGAAACACCATATATTTT. Encoded protein: CASSETGTGGNTIYF.

A few counts support this clonotype. The chain has TRBV28 and TRBJ1-1; D call uncertain. There are 12 residues in the CDR3. CDR1 is MDHEN, CDR2 SYDVKM, per germline. The ends were cut back, 6 bases at V and 7 bases at J, with 12 bases in the middle. In DNA form, the CDR3 reads TGTGCCAGCAGCGTTGTCAGTGGTGAAGCTTTCTTT. Encoded protein: CASSVVSGEAFF.

This clonotype was observed many times. The chain uses TRBV11-1 and TRBJ1-4; D call uncertain. The CDR3 runs to 12 residues. Germline V gene lookup returns CDR1 SGHAT and CDR2 FQDESV (reference sequence). Trimming removed 5 bases from V and 8 bases from J, with 9 bases in between. CDR3 amino acids: CASSRPAEKLFF. CDR3 sequence (DNA): TGTGCCAGCAGCCGTCCCGCGGAAAAACTGTTTTTT.

The gene calls are TRBV7-6 and TRBJ1-2; a weak D match, TRBD1 (5 bases). The CDR3 is 16 amino acids. Trimming pared 1 base from V and 3 bases from J, leaving 15 bases between. Germline loops: CDR1 SGHVS, CDR2 FNYEAQ. This CDR3 is CASSLGRGLGDYGYTF. The CDR3 DNA follows: TGTGCCAGCAGCTTAGGGAGGGGCCTAGGGGACTATGGCTACACCTTC.

In this sample, this clonotype turned up many times. The J gene is TRBJ2-1, the V gene TRBV5-1, with 9 bases aligning to TRBD2. J lost 5 bases, V lost 1 base, and 4 bases had no gene match. The germline CDR1 and CDR2 sequences are SGHRS and YFSETQ. The CDR3 is 15 residues long. The CDR3 region has the DNA TGCGCCAGCAGCTTGATAGCGGGGGATCACAATGAGCAGTTCTTC. Its translation: CASSLIAGDHNEQFF.

Many counts were recorded for this clonotype. V gene TRBV30 combines with J gene TRBJ1-3; D uncertain. Per the germline V gene, CDR1 is GTSNPN and CDR2 is SVGIG (reference sequence). Trimming left V 0 bases short and J 0 bases short, with 9 bases between. There are 15 residues in the CDR3. The CDR3 DNA is TGTGCCTGGAGTGTGGGTGTGAGCTCTGGAAACACCATATATTTT. Residues: CAWSVGVSSGNTIYF.